This T cell receptor (beta chain) was identified in a study of T cells in Graves' hyperthyroidism and ophthalmopathy. There were TCR beta CDR3 regions amplified from RNA transcripts. The primer set for the first-round RT-PCR of the TCR CDR3 was HTBI. Each CDR3 protein gets one entry after TCRdb re-called the multiplex PCR reads with MiXCR. Of almost 600,000 distinct CDR3 sequences listed, more than 11% are singletons. In this sample, this clonotype turned up many times. The specimen sequenced was blood. This receptor was taken from a woman aged 30 to 39 with Graves' hyperthyroidism that later progressed to Graves' ophthalmopathy.

CDR3 region: CASSLVGQPPTDTQYF. The DNA of the CDR3 is TGTGCCAGCAGCTTAGTAGGGCAGCCACCCACAGATACGCAGTATTTT. The chain is built from TRBV7-2 and TRBJ2-3; D call uncertain. Trimming stripped 1 base from V and 2 bases from J, with 13 bases between. Germline lookup yields CDR1 SGHTA and CDR2 FQGNSA. The CDR3 has 16 residues.